These 22 T cell receptor beta chains came from one sample sequenced in a study of blood T cells in healthy people across ages (dated by TCRdb to the mid-2010s). Libraries were constructed by 5' RACE. Instrument used: Illumina HiSeq 2500. The second PCR ran for roughly 6 to 11 cycles and used a J-beta primer mix along with a sample-barcoded 5' primer. TCRdb cleaned the public reads at Q25 with fastp, built clones with MiXCR and kept in-frame beta chains. Rows are unified per CDR3 protein, each entry keeping the most common DNA and genes. This sample has roughly 1.4 million distinct CDR3 sequences in its table, and approximately 59% of those were observed once. Roughly 6.3% of the sample belongs to the ten largest clones. Sequenced material: blood. These receptors came from a man in his late teens or twenties in good health.

This chain joins TRBV13 and TRBJ2-7; TRBD2 matches at 8 bases. The CDR3 totals 14 residues. In germline, CDR1 is PRHDT, CDR2 FYEKMQ (reference sequence). J was trimmed by 5 bases and V by 0 bases; bases with no gene match: 3. The CDR3 bases are TGTGCCAGCAGCTTAGGCTCCGGGAGGGACGAGCAGTACTTC. Translated, it gives CASSLGSGRDEQYF.

This clonotype has just a few counts. V usage is TRBV27 and J usage is TRBJ2-7; D ambiguous. Trimming shortened V by 3 bases and J by 7 bases, and 10 bases separated the two germline ends. The CDR3 runs to 12 residues. CDR1 MNHEY and CDR2 SMNVEV come from the germline V gene (reference sequence). The CDR3 nucleotides read TGTGCCAGCAGTTTCAGGTCTTCGGAGCAGTACTTC. This encodes CASSFRSSEQYF.

The chain carries TRBV28 and TRBJ2-7; TRBD1 matches 11 bases. Looked up from germline, CDR1 is MDHEN and CDR2 is SYDVKM. This CDR3 contains 15 residues. V was clipped by 3 bases and J by 9 bases; unmatched bases: 10. The CDR3 sequence is CASSFFGQGASVQYF. For the CDR3, the DNA is TGTGCCAGCAGTTTCTTCGGACAGGGGGCTTCTGTGCAGTACTTC.

The chain uses TRBV7-6 and TRBJ1-1; 7 bases agree with TRBD1. This CDR3 spans 15 amino acids. Germline V lookup: CDR1 SGHVS, CDR2 FNYEAQ. V lost 2 bases, J lost 2 bases, and 5 bases stayed unmatched. The CDR3 region is CASSLWDSTNTEAFF. The CDR3 DNA reads as TGTGCCAGCAGCTTATGGGACAGTACCAACACTGAAGCTTTCTTT.

The V gene is TRBV7-9, the J gene TRBJ2-1; TRBD2 might be the D (5 bases). Germline V gene sequence: CDR1 SEHNR, CDR2 FQNEAQ (reference sequence). The CDR3 totals 15 residues. Trimming pared 3 bases from V and 6 bases from J, leaving 15 bases between. The CDR3, as DNA: TGTGCCAGCAGCTTTAGTATCTCGGGAAGCAATGAGCAGTTCTTC. It yields the protein CASSFSISGSNEQFF.

This clonotype has a handful of counts. The V call is TRBV12-3 or TRBV12-4, the J call TRBJ1-1; 9 bases are a match to TRBD1. The CDR3 is 13 amino acids. V lost 3 bases, J lost 7 bases, and 3 bases stayed unmatched. CDR3 amino acids: CASSFRGQGEAFF. Written as DNA, the CDR3 is TGTGCCAGCAGTTTCCGGGGACAGGGTGAAGCTTTCTTT.

The chain uses TRBV7-8 and TRBJ1-2; TRBD1 agrees at 8 bases. Unmatched junction bases numbered 15, after V lost 8 bases and J lost 4 bases. Germline CDR1 SGHVS, CDR2 FQNEAQ. This CDR3 is 16 amino acids long. The DNA for the CDR3 is TGTGCCAGCGGTTGGACGACTGGACAGGGCATCTATGGCTACACCTTC. It encodes CASGWTTGQGIYGYTF.

The V call is TRBV7-2, the J call TRBJ2-5; D remains ambiguous. The end of the DNA aligns better with TRBJ2-7, so the J call may be wrong. Germline loops: CDR1 SGHTA, CDR2 FQGNSA. CDR3 length: 12 amino acids. The CDR3 reads CASSDGRNEQYF. Here the CDR3 DNA reads TGTGCCAGCAGCGACGGACGGAACGAGCAGTACTTC.

The chain uses TRBV7-2 and TRBJ1-1; D uncertain. Looked up from germline, CDR1 is SGHTA and CDR2 is FQGNSA. V gave up 2 bases and J gave up 6 bases, with 7 bases separating them. This CDR3 is built from 12 residues. CDR3 region: CASSLRVAEAFF. In DNA, the CDR3 is TGTGCCAGCAGCTTACGGGTAGCTGAAGCTTTCTTT.

The V call is TRBV20-1, the J call TRBJ1-3, with a weak D call TRBD1 (5 bases). Trimming left V 0 bases short and J 9 bases short, with 12 bases between. Germline V gives CDR1 DFQATT, CDR2 SNEGSKA (reference sequence). This CDR3 has 13 amino acids. The CDR3 sequence is CSARDQGESTIYF. Here the CDR3 DNA reads TGCAGTGCTAGAGATCAAGGGGAAAGCACCATATATTTT.

The chain recombines TRBV7-2 with TRBJ2-3, with 9 nucleotides matching TRBD2. V gave up 8 bases and J gave up 2 bases; unmatched junction bases: 8. CDR1 and CDR2 from the germline V gene are SGHTA and FQGNSA. The length of the CDR3 is 15 residues. In DNA form, the CDR3 reads TGTGCCAGCCGGCCGACTAGCGGAAACACAGATACGCAGTATTTT. This translates into CASRPTSGNTDTQYF.

The chain has TRBV28 and TRBJ2-4; D may be TRBD1 (8 bases). Trimming shortened V by 2 bases and J by 9 bases, and 14 bases separated the two germline ends. The CDR3 totals 14 residues. CDR1 MDHEN and CDR2 SYDVKM come from the germline V gene. This chain's CDR3 is CASSLTGGEGIQYF. CDR3 DNA: TGTGCCAGCAGTTTAACAGGGGGGGAGGGCATTCAGTACTTC.

The chain employs TRBV27 and TRBJ2-5, with 12 nucleotides matching TRBD1. Per germline, CDR1 MNHEY and CDR2 SMNVEV (reference sequence). Trimming took 0 bases from V and 2 from J; bases not matched to a gene: 7. The CDR3 length is 18 residues. CDR3 region: CASSLSIGTGGSQETQYF. The DNA of the CDR3 is TGTGCCAGCAGTTTATCGATCGGGACAGGGGGCTCGCAAGAGACCCAGTACTTC.

This chain connects TRBV18 to TRBJ2-3; no firm D call. V shed 4 bases and J shed 3 bases, with 20 bases lying between them. Germline assignment: CDR1 KGHSH and CDR2 LQKENI. CDR3 size: 17 residues. The CDR3 DNA reads as TGTGCCAGCTCACTATCATCCGCAACTCACTTGACAGATACGCAGTATTTT. Its translation: CASSLSSATHLTDTQYF. Supplemented by reference TRBV18 and TRBJ2-3, the full variable domain reads NAGVMQNPRHLVRRRGQEARLRCSPMKGHSHVYWYRQLPEEGLKFMVYLQKENIIDESGMPKERFSAEFPKEGPSILRIQQVVRGDSAAYFCASSLSSATHLTDTQYFGPGTRLTVL.

The CDR3 region has the DNA TGTGCCAGCACCGGGACAACACCCAACAATGAGCAGTTCTTC. This sequence encodes CASTGTTPNNEQFF. The chain employs TRBV2 and TRBJ2-1, with TRBD1 as a possible D gene (6 bases). V was shortened by 7 bases and J by 5 bases, with 15 bases between the two germline ends. The CDR3 covers 14 residues. The germline V gene encodes CDR1 SNHLY and CDR2 FYNNEI.

The V call is TRBV11-1, the J call TRBJ2-1; 13 bases fit TRBD2. With V trimmed by 2 bases and J by 5 bases, 12 bases remained unmatched. There are 19 residues in the CDR3. The germline CDR1 and CDR2 sequences are SGHAT and FQDESV (reference sequence). The CDR3 nucleotides read TGTGCCAGCAGCTTATCCCCGGGGGTGACTAGCGGGGGGAACAATGAGCAGTTCTTC. It translates to CASSLSPGVTSGGNNEQFF.

In this sample, this clonotype turned up once. The rearrangement uses TRBV6-2 or TRBV6-3 and TRBJ2-2; TRBD1 agrees at 9 bases. CDR1 and CDR2 (germline): MNHEY, SVGEGT. There are 15 residues in the CDR3. V gave up 5 bases and J gave up 6 bases; unmatched junction bases: 7. The CDR3 reads CASSPGTGISGELFF. CDR3 nucleotides: TGTGCCAGCAGTCCCGGGACAGGGATCTCCGGGGAGCTGTTTTTT.

This clonotype was seen a handful of times. This chain uses TRBV10-3 with TRBJ2-2; tentatively, D is TRBD2 (6 bases). The CDR3 contains 16 residues. Germline loops: CDR1 ENHRY, CDR2 SYGVKD. V lost 0 bases, J lost 2 bases, and 10 bases lay in between. The CDR3 is CAISESVGLNTGELFF. Here the CDR3 DNA reads TGTGCCATCAGTGAGTCAGTGGGACTCAACACCGGGGAGCTGTTTTTT.

The V and J genes are TRBV7-2 and TRBJ2-7; 8 bases map to TRBD2. V trimming: 0 bases; J trimming: 1 base; junction bases outside the gene matches: 8. The CDR3 sequence is 17 residues long. Germline loops: CDR1 SGHTA, CDR2 FQGNSA. The CDR3 nucleotides read TGTGCCAGCAGCTTAGCGAGAGCGAGCGGGAGTTCCTACGAGCAGTACTTC. Protein product: CASSLARASGSSYEQYF.

In this sample, this clonotype turned up many times. This chain uses TRBV29-1 with TRBJ2-1; 10 nucleotides align to TRBD2. There are 14 residues in the CDR3. Germline-derived CDR1 and CDR2 are SQVTM and ANQGSEA. The V gene end was trimmed by 5 bases and the J gene end by 6 bases; junction bases not matched to a gene: 7. The DNA for the CDR3 is TGCAGCGTTAGAAGCGGGGGGGCCAGCAATGAGCAGTTCTTC. Encoded protein: CSVRSGGASNEQFF.

The chain couples TRBV4-3 to TRBJ2-2; D tentatively reads TRBD1 or TRBD2 (7 bases each). This CDR3 spans 18 amino acids. The ends were cut back, 0 bases at V and 7 bases at J, with 21 bases in the middle. Per the germline V gene, CDR1 is LGHNA and CDR2 is YSLEER. Here the CDR3 DNA reads TGCGCCAGCAGCCAAGATCCTCAAGGGAGGGGGCTTAACGGGGAGCTGTTTTTT. Amino acid sequence: CASSQDPQGRGLNGELFF.

The CDR3 DNA is TGTGCCAGCAGCTCCATAAAACCTTCCACCTACAATGAGCAGTTCTTC. Amino acids: CASSSIKPSTYNEQFF. The V and J genes are TRBV7-2 and TRBJ2-1, with D uncertain. The germline V gene encodes CDR1 SGHTA and CDR2 FQGNSA. The CDR3 contains 16 residues. The germline V and J ends were trimmed by 4 bases and 2 bases, with 15 bases remaining between them.